These 18 T cell receptor beta chains share one sample of origin, sequenced in a study of Ad26.COV2.S vaccination and SARS-CoV-2 variants. The data were produced by immunoSEQ multiplex PCR, yet TCRdb's version contains in-frame clones alone and is incomplete. Of 440,000 or so clones listed, approximately 90% are singletons. As for treatment: about 20 received Ad26.COV2.S at low or high dose, single or two shots; roughly 5 received placebo; per-sample allocation not given. It was on day 63 after the first vaccine or placebo injection that samples were taken. Specimen: peripheral blood, collected in a trial of Ad26.COV2.S vaccine versus placebo. These receptors originate from a person between 18 and 65 years old who received the Ad26.COV2.S COVID-19 vaccine or a placebo.

This clone was seen a few times. V and J are TRBV15 and TRBJ1-4; 10 bases are shared with TRBD1. Unmatched junction bases numbered 13, after V lost 4 bases and J lost 14 bases. Per the germline V gene, CDR1 is LNHNV and CDR2 is YYDKDF (reference sequence). This CDR3 is built from 15 residues. The CDR3 loop is CATSTHAGQGLLLFF. CDR3 nucleotide sequence: TGTGCCACCAGCACCCACGCGGGACAGGGGTTGTTGCTGTTTTTT.

The J gene is TRBJ2-2, the V gene TRBV7-3; D perhaps matches TRBD2 (5 bases). The CDR3 length is 18 residues. V was trimmed by 5 bases and J by 0 bases, leaving 19 bases between them. The germline V gene encodes CDR1 SGHTA and CDR2 FQGTGA. The CDR3 spells CASSQTGMAYSNTGELFF. The CDR3 DNA follows: TGTGCCAGCAGCCAAACGGGGATGGCATACTCGAACACCGGGGAGCTGTTTTTT.

V is TRBV10-3 and J is TRBJ1-5, with TRBD1 matching 7 bases. Trimming cost V 4 bases and J 6 bases; bases outside gene matches: 6. In germline, CDR1 is ENHRY, CDR2 SYGVKD. This CDR3 is built from 14 residues. CDR3 sequence reads: CAISGGGVGQPQHF. As DNA, the CDR3 is TGTGCCATCAGTGGAGGGGGCGTGGGTCAGCCCCAGCATTTT.

This sequence joins TRBV6-5 and TRBJ2-7; no clear D. Germline V gene data show CDR1 as MNHEY and CDR2 as SVGAGI. Trimming left V 6 bases short and J 2 bases short, with 8 bases between. The CDR3 runs to 12 residues. The CDR3 is CASRTYTYEQYF. The CDR3 region has the DNA TGTGCCAGCAGAACTTATACCTACGAGCAGTACTTC.

The count of this clone is one. This chain joins TRBV5-1 and TRBJ2-1; TRBD2 agrees at 10 bases. Germline trimming cut 4 bases from V and 6 bases from J; bases unmatched to any gene: 4. Looked up from germline, CDR1 is SGHRS and CDR2 is YFSETQ. The CDR3 runs 14 residues. The CDR3 region is CASSIAGGVNEQFF. DNA of the CDR3: TGCGCCAGCAGCATAGCGGGGGGCGTCAATGAGCAGTTCTTC.

The chain combines TRBV4-1 with TRBJ1-5; tentatively, D is TRBD1 (6 bases). Trimming cost V 8 bases and J 4 bases, with 15 bases left between them. The CDR3 runs to 14 residues. CDR1 and CDR2 from the germline V gene are MGHRA and YSYEKL. In nucleotides, the CDR3 is TGCGCCAGCGGCCGGGACAAAGGGAATCAGCCCCAGCATTTT. Residues: CASGRDKGNQPQHF.

This clone appeared once. V gene TRBV18 combines with J gene TRBJ1-1; D not certain. CDR1 KGHSH and CDR2 LQKENI come from the germline V gene. This CDR3 is built from 15 residues. V was cut by 2 bases and J by 0 bases, with 10 bases left in between. The CDR3 region has the DNA TGTGCCAGCTCACCATCGGCAGACATGAACACTGAAGCTTTCTTT. Translated: CASSPSADMNTEAFF.

The chain is built from TRBV5-1 and TRBJ1-6, with 7 bases lining up with TRBD1. The CDR3 has 15 amino acids. Germline trimming cut 4 bases from V and 10 bases from J; bases unmatched to any gene: 11. Germline CDR1 reads SGHRS; CDR2 reads YFSETQ. CDR3 region: CASSSGQEWSSPLHF. The CDR3 nucleotides read TGCGCCAGCAGCAGTGGACAGGAATGGAGCTCACCCCTCCACTTT.

V usage is TRBV4-1 and J usage is TRBJ1-1; unclear D gene. The CDR3 contains 14 residues. Germline values: CDR1 MGHRA, CDR2 YSYEKL. The V gene lost 4 bases and the J gene lost 0 bases, with 9 bases spanning the gap. CDR3 loop: CASSPTTMNTEAFF. In nucleotides, the CDR3 is TGCGCCAGCAGCCCTACAACCATGAACACTGAAGCTTTCTTT.

This chain links TRBV6-5 with TRBJ1-2; D is unclear. Germline V gene data show CDR1 as MNHEY and CDR2 as SVGAGI. V was pared by 6 bases and J by 4 bases, with 15 bases between. The CDR3 sequence is 14 residues long. CDR3 sequence (DNA): TGTGCCAGCAGCCCGGACGGAGCCGGCTATGGCTACACCTTC. Protein product: CASSPDGAGYGYTF.

V usage is TRBV28 and J usage is TRBJ2-5; D gene unclear. Germline CDR1 is MDHEN and CDR2 is SYDVKM. This CDR3 is 11 amino acids long. V was shortened by 3 bases and J by 5 bases, with 4 bases between the two germline ends. CDR3 protein: CASSFWETQYF. CDR3 nucleotides: TGTGCCAGCAGTTTCTGGGAGACCCAGTACTTC.

The chain has TRBV4-2 and TRBJ2-2; 8 bases are a match to TRBD2. Germline trimming cut 1 base from V and 4 bases from J; bases unmatched to any gene: 2. CDR1 is LGHNA, CDR2 YNFKEQ, per germline. CDR3 length: 15 residues. CDR3 residues: CASSQGGGPTGELFF. CDR3 in DNA: TGTGCCAGCAGCCAAGGCGGGGGGCCCACCGGGGAGCTGTTTTTT.

The rearrangement links TRBV15 to TRBJ1-6; D remains unclear. Germline assignment: CDR1 LNHNV and CDR2 YYDKDF (reference sequence). The CDR3 extends over 14 amino acids. The ends were cut back, 1 base at V and 7 bases at J, with 8 bases in the middle. The CDR3 spells CATSRAGENSPLHF. The CDR3 coding sequence is TGTGCCACCAGCAGAGCGGGAGAGAATTCACCCCTCCACTTT. The full variable domain, rest sourced from reference TRBV15 and TRBJ1-6, is DAMVIQNPRYQVTQFGKPVTLSCSQTLNHNVMYWYQQKSSQAPKLLFHYYDKDFNNEADTPDNFQSRRPNTSFCFLDIRSPGLGDTAMYLCATSRAGENSPLHFGNGTRLTVT.

This chain joins TRBV20-1 and TRBJ2-7; TRBD1 or TRBD2 may be the D gene (5 bases each). The CDR3 totals 13 residues. Germline V gene sequence: CDR1 DFQATT, CDR2 SNEGSKA (reference sequence). The V end was cut by 3 bases, the J end by 3 bases, with 12 bases between. The CDR3 here is CSASRDPSYEQYF. The CDR3 region has the DNA TGCAGTGCTAGTAGGGACCCCAGCTACGAGCAGTACTTC.

The chain has TRBV29-1 and TRBJ1-2; D unresolved. Germline V gives CDR1 SQVTM, CDR2 ANQGSEA. Deletions cut 7 bases from V and 4 bases from J, with 10 bases between. The CDR3 totals 11 residues. The CDR3 DNA reads TGCAGCGCTCGGCAGGCCTATGGCTACACCTTC. Amino acids: CSARQAYGYTF.

This clone was picked up a small number of times. The genes are TRBV5-1 and TRBJ2-1; TRBD2 matches 12 bases. The germline gives CDR1 SGHRS, CDR2 YFSETQ. V lost 4 bases to trimming and J lost 0 bases; unmatched junction nucleotides: 14. There are 20 residues in the CDR3. The CDR3 reads CASSPRATSGRGSSYNEQFF. CDR3 DNA: TGCGCCAGCAGCCCCCGGGCGACTAGCGGGAGAGGAAGCTCCTACAATGAGCAGTTCTTC.

As to this clone: The same CDR3 also results from other DNA sequences found in this sample. This chain uses TRBV20-1 with TRBJ2-7, with TRBD1 matching over 9 bases. CDR1 is DFQATT, CDR2 SNEGSKA, per germline (reference sequence). This CDR3 is 11 amino acids long. Written as DNA, the CDR3 is TGCAGCCCGGGACAGGGCAACGAGCAGTACTTC. Translated, it gives CSPGQGNEQYF.

The chain joins TRBV29-1 to TRBJ1-1, with 9 bases that match TRBD1. Germline assignment: CDR1 SQVTM and CDR2 ANQGSEA. The CDR3 is 14 amino acids. V shed 5 bases, J shed 5 bases, and the junction held 9 bases outside the gene matches. The CDR3 region is CSVQLGQGMTEAFF. CDR3 DNA: TGCAGCGTTCAACTGGGACAGGGTATGACTGAAGCTTTCTTT.